Each of the 22 T cell receptor beta chains below was sequenced from the same sample in a study of blood T cell repertoires in COVID-19. Profiled with immunoSEQ multiplex PCR; TCRdb holds only in-frame clones, not every one. The data show approximately 450,000 clones, 70% to 90% seen once. Material for sequencing was PBMCs or T cells enriched from blood (not recorded which). Every receptor here comes from a young woman with acute COVID-19.

This clone appeared once. The chain carries TRBV29-1 and TRBJ2-1; D unclear. The CDR3 sequence is 15 residues long. Germline V gives CDR1 SQVTM, CDR2 ANQGSEA. Trimming stripped 5 bases from V and 7 bases from J, with 21 bases between. CDR3 nucleotides: TGCAGCGTTTCGCCCATGGGTACCGCCGGGAATGAGCAGTTCTTC. It encodes CSVSPMGTAGNEQFF.

The chain carries TRBV5-6 and TRBJ2-5, with 7 bases lining up with TRBD1. Germline V lookup: CDR1 SGHDT, CDR2 YYEEEE. V trimming: 0 bases; J trimming: 10 bases; junction bases outside the gene matches: 3. The CDR3 spans 12 residues. In DNA, the CDR3 is TGTGCCAGCAGCTTGGTAGGGGACAGCCAGTACTTC. Translated, it gives CASSLVGDSQYF. Together with reference TRBV5-6 and TRBJ2-5, the CDR3 gives the full variable domain: DAGVTQSPTHLIKTRGQQVTLRCSPKSGHDTVSWYQQALGQGPQFIFQYYEEEERQRGNFPDRFSGHQFPNYSSELNVNALLLGDSALYLCASSLVGDSQYFGPGTRLLVL.

V usage is TRBV6-5 and J usage is TRBJ2-1; 14 bases map to TRBD2. Trimming cost V 6 bases and J 10 bases; bases outside gene matches: 8. This CDR3 has 15 residues. Germline V gene sequence: CDR1 MNHEY, CDR2 SVGAGI. The CDR3 DNA is TGTGCCAGCAGGAAAGGACTAGCGGGGGGTGGAGAGCAGTTCTTC. This translates into CASRKGLAGGGEQFF.

This clone was seen only once. V gene TRBV3-1 (or the pseudogene TRBV3-2) combines with J gene TRBJ1-3, with a weak D call TRBD1 (5 bases). The V end was cut by 4 bases, the J end by 2 bases, with 12 bases between. The CDR3 contains 15 residues. CDR1 is LGHDT, CDR2 YNNKEL, per germline (reference sequence). The CDR3 loop is CASSLTQGAGNTIYF. As DNA, the CDR3 is TGTGCCAGCAGCCTGACGCAGGGTGCTGGAAACACCATATATTTT.

The chain recombines TRBV19 with TRBJ2-6, with 9 bases aligning to TRBD1. Germline V gene lookup returns CDR1 LNHDA and CDR2 SQIVND (reference sequence). The CDR3 contains 19 residues. V shed 4 bases and J 0 bases; nucleotides not matched to a gene: 10. CDR3 nucleotides: TGTGCCAGTAGTAACCCGGGACAGGGTATATCCTCTGGGGCCAACGTCCTGACTTTC. Translation: CASSNPGQGISSGANVLTF.

The J gene is TRBJ1-5, the V gene TRBV25-1; TRBD1 might be the D (5 bases). With 4 bases removed from V and 3 bases from J, the gap between germline ends came to 7 bases. Per germline, CDR1 MGHDK and CDR2 SYGVNS. This CDR3 spans 13 amino acids. CDR3 sequence: CASSAGLNQPQHF. In DNA form, the CDR3 reads TGTGCCAGCAGTGCAGGGCTCAATCAGCCCCAGCATTTT.

This clone was picked up one time. V and J are TRBV19 and TRBJ2-1; 10 nucleotides match TRBD1. The germline V gene has CDR1 LNHDA and CDR2 SQIVND (reference sequence). The CDR3 extends over 15 amino acids. V lost 7 bases, J lost 3 bases, and 6 bases stayed unmatched. CDR3 in DNA: TGTGCCAGTAAACCGACAGGGGGCTACTACAATGAGCAGTTCTTC. Amino acid sequence: CASKPTGGYYNEQFF.

V and J are TRBV28 and TRBJ2-1; unclear D gene. The CDR3 loop spans 12 amino acids. The V and J ends lost 4 bases and 5 bases respectively, with 6 bases between them. The germline V gene encodes CDR1 MDHEN and CDR2 SYDVKM. CDR3 region: CASSSSHNEQFF. The CDR3 DNA reads TGTGCCAGCAGTTCCAGTCACAATGAGCAGTTCTTC.

The genes are TRBV6-1 and TRBJ2-7, with D tentatively TRBD1 (6 bases). V was cut by 4 bases and J by 3 bases, with 25 bases left in between. CDR3 length: 18 residues. The germline V gene has CDR1 MNHNS and CDR2 SASEGT. The CDR3 DNA follows: TGTGCCAGCAGTGGTGGAGAACAGGGTGAAAGGCGTCTCTACGAGCAGTACTTC. Translation gives CASSGGEQGERRLYEQYF.

The CDR3 DNA follows: TGTGCCAGCAGTTTACCCCGACAGGATCACACCTTC. Its translation is CASSLPRQDHTF. This chain joins TRBV12-3 or TRBV12-4 and TRBJ1-2; TRBD1 might be the D (6 bases). The V gene lost 2 bases and the J gene lost 12 bases, with 13 bases spanning the gap. The CDR3 covers 12 residues.

As concerns this clone: The sample contains more than one DNA sequence encoding this CDR3. The J gene is TRBJ1-4, the V gene TRBV9, with D tentatively TRBD1 (5 bases). The germline CDR1 and CDR2 sequences are SGDLS and YYNGEE. V shed 0 bases and J shed 4 bases, with 7 bases lying between them. This CDR3 is 14 amino acids long. For the CDR3, the DNA is TGTGCCAGCAGCGTAGGTCAGGGTAATGAAAAACTGTTTTTT. Protein: CASSVGQGNEKLFF.

V and J are TRBV6-1 and TRBJ1-5; the D is unclear. Trimming cost V 3 bases and J 2 bases, with 14 bases left between them. In germline, CDR1 is MNHNS, CDR2 SASEGT. This CDR3 has 16 amino acids. The CDR3 DNA reads as TGTGCCAGCAGTGATTTAAGTGGTTCGGGCAATCAGCCCCAGCATTTT. This codes for CASSDLSGSGNQPQHF.

The rearrangement joins TRBV12-2 to TRBJ2-4; the table's D gene call, TRBD2, was not cross checked with the DNA. TRBV12-2 is a pseudogene segment. The CDR3 covers 19 residues. DNA of the CDR3: TGTGCAAGTCGCCCAACCGACCCAAGTAGCGGGAGGACCAAAAACATTCAGTACTTC. Translation gives CASRPTDPSSGRTKNIQYF.

The chain has TRBV18 and TRBJ2-3; 10 positions match TRBD1. The CDR3 contains 15 residues. Per germline, CDR1 KGHSH and CDR2 LQKENI. The junction had 5 bases not matched to a gene; V was cut back by 3 bases and J by 5 bases. The CDR3 nucleotides are TGTGCCAGCTCACCCAGACAGGGGGCGCGAGATACGCAGTATTTT. This translates into CASSPRQGARDTQYF.

The rearrangement links TRBV5-8 to TRBJ2-7; 9 nucleotides agree with TRBD1. The junction had 1 base not matched to a gene; V was cut back by 0 bases and J by 3 bases. Per germline, CDR1 SGHTS and CDR2 YDEGEE. The CDR3 totals 14 residues. The CDR3 protein is CASSLDRGRYEQYF. DNA for the CDR3: TGTGCCAGCAGCTTGGACAGGGGGCGCTACGAGCAGTACTTC.

The table lists this clone with a few counts. This chain uses TRBV12-3 or TRBV12-4 with TRBJ2-7; D unresolved. Trimming cost V 4 bases and J 1 base, with 5 bases left between them. This CDR3 has 12 residues. The CDR3 nucleotides are TGTGCCAGCAGTTCGTCTTCCTACGAGCAGTACTTC. Translated: CASSSSSYEQYF.

The chain has TRBV11-1 and TRBJ2-5, with TRBD2 matching over 9 bases. The CDR3 totals 15 residues. The J segment lost 4 bases and the V segment lost 5 bases, leaving 8 bases of the junction unmatched. Per germline, CDR1 SGHAT and CDR2 FQDESV (reference sequence). The CDR3, as DNA: TGTGCCAGCAGCGACCGGACTAGCGTAGTAGAGACCCAGTACTTC. Translation gives CASSDRTSVVETQYF.

J is TRBJ1-2 and V is TRBV10-3, with TRBD1 as a possible D gene (5 bases). The CDR3 extends over 15 amino acids. CDR1 is ENHRY and CDR2 is SYGVKD in the germline V gene. The V end lost 8 bases, the J end lost 2 bases, and 18 bases lay between the germline ends. CDR3 DNA sequence: TGTGCCATCCTTGAGGAGGGGAGTGGGAACTATGGCTACACCTTC. It encodes CAILEEGSGNYGYTF.

The V gene is TRBV5-1, the J gene TRBJ2-5, with 7 bases fitting TRBD1. The CDR3 runs to 15 residues. From germline, CDR1 is SGHRS and CDR2 YFSETQ. The V and J ends lost 0 bases and 3 bases, in that order; junction bases with no gene match: 5. In DNA, the CDR3 is TGCGCCAGCAGCTTGGGTTTAGGGGGCGAAGAGACCCAGTACTTC. Its translation: CASSLGLGGEETQYF.

The chain uses TRBV19 and TRBJ2-3; 8 nucleotides align to TRBD1. Germline V gives CDR1 LNHDA, CDR2 SQIVND (reference sequence). V lost 5 bases and J lost 6; bases outside the gene matches: 10. The CDR3 spans 15 residues. This CDR3 is CASSPGQGATDTQYF. The CDR3 DNA reads TGTGCCAGTAGTCCCGGACAGGGTGCAACGGATACGCAGTATTTT.

J is TRBJ2-7 and V is TRBV11-2; 9 positions match TRBD1. The CDR3 length is 16 residues. Germline CDR1 and CDR2: SGHAT and FQNNGV. J lost 3 bases, V lost 0 bases, and 6 bases had no gene match. This chain's CDR3 is CASSLDNWDRVYEQYF. CDR3 in DNA: TGTGCCAGCAGCTTAGACAATTGGGACAGGGTCTACGAGCAGTACTTC.

The chain recombines TRBV4-1 with TRBJ2-7, with TRBD2 matching 7 bases. Trimming cost V 5 bases and J 3 bases; bases outside gene matches: 10. The CDR3 spans 15 residues. Germline V lookup: CDR1 MGHRA, CDR2 YSYEKL. In DNA, the CDR3 is TGCGCCAGCAGCACCGGCCGGGGGGACCGCTACGAGCAGTACTTC. Its translation: CASSTGRGDRYEQYF.